Sequencing of this T cell receptor (beta chain) was carried out in a study of cytomegalovirus exposure and HLA in healthy donors. PCR employed 60 Vbeta and 13 Jbeta primers. Sequencing used immunoSEQ multiplex PCR; TCRdb keeps in-frame clones, though not all of them. This sample carries roughly 120,000 clones, 60% to 75% of them seen once, and the ten largest clones take less than 5%. CDR3 length: 14 residues. V lost 0 bases and J lost 7, with 14 bases in between. The sample holds one count of this clone. Its antigen remains unidentified. Study observations and caveats: It is likely that the observed cluster of highly shared sequence variants was a sequencing artifact.

The chain has TRBV5-3 and TRBJ2-7; TRBD1 is a possible D gene (6 bases). TRBV5-3 is an ORF, and what it does is uncertain. Sequencing used PBMCs. The TCR comes from a woman aged 45 to 65 in good health and CMV-seropositive. CDR3 amino acids: CARSLVGQLREQYF. The CDR3 DNA reads TGTGCCAGAAGCTTGGTCGGACAGCTGCGGGAGCAGTACTTC.